Below, one TCR beta chain is given with its context. Its antigen is still unknown. This CDR3 region has 14 residues. V gave up 2 bases and J gave up 5 bases, with 9 bases separating them. From germline, CDR1 is SGHTA and CDR2 FQGNSA. This sample is part of a study of long-term antiretroviral therapy in people with HIV. As for the study in general: Earliest sampling preceded the 2015 immediate-ART recommendation by about a decade.

Survey-level immunoSEQ v3.0 assays were run. Sequencing set out to capture about 35,000-55,000 T-cell genomes per sample. The data were produced by immunoSEQ multiplex PCR, yet TCRdb's version contains in-frame clones alone and is incomplete. The table records tens of thousands of clones, around 93% of them present only once. Regarding the study as a whole: HIV repertoires spanned narrower CDR3 length ranges than controls. Post-ART, diversity grew, though it stayed under transplant donor control levels.

The sequencing used unsorted PBMCs, collected 5.3 years after starting antiretroviral therapy. The V call is TRBV7-2, the J call TRBJ2-2, with D unresolved. The source of this sequence is a man aged 50-60 years with HIV. The CDR3 reads CASSLIKETGELFF. CDR3 nucleotides: TGTGCCAGCAGCTTAATAAAAGAAACCGGGGAGCTGTTTTTT. The full variable domain, completed using reference TRBV7-2 and TRBJ2-2, is GAGVSQSPSNKVTEKGKDVELRCDPISGHTALYWYRQSLGQGLEFLIYFQGNSAPDKSGLPSDRFSAERTGGSVSTLTIQRTQQEDSAVYLCASSLIKETGELFFGEGSRLTVL.